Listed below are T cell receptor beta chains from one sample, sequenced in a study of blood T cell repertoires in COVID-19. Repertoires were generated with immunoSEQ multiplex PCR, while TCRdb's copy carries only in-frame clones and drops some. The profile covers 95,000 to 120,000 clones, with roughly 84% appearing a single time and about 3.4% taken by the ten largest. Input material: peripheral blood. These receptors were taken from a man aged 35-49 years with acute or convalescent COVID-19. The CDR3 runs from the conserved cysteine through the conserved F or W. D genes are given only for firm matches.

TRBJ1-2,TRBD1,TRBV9,CASSYRQGHGYTF
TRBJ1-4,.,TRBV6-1,CASSEAGRGNEKLFF
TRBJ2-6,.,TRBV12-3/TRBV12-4,CASGAHNVLTF
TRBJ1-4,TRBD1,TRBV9,CASSSNRGGPEKLFF
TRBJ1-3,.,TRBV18,CASSPNIAASGNTIYF
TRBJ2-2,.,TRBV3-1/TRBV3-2,CASSQVSGTGELFF
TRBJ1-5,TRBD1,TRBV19,CASLPRGQGARQPQHF
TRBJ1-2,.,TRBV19,CASSIDRLREGYTF
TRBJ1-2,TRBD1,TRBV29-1,CSVNNRGYGYTF
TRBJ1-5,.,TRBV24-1,CATSVAGTLIHQHF
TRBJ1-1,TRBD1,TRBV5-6,CASSRTGDEAFF
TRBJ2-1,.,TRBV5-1,CASSSYPNEQFF
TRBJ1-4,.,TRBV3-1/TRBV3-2,CASSQSGEKLFF
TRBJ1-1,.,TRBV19,CASRGCGRGMNTEAFF
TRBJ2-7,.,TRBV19,CASSIVNGYEQYF
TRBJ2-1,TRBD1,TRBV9,CASSTDPGTGGENEQFF
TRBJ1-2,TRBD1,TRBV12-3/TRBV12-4,CASSPRDRDGYTF
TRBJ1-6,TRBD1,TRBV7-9,CASRDTGAFSPLHF
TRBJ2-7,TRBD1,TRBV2,CASSGTVAYEQYF
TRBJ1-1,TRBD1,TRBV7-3,CASSLDRGDTEAFF
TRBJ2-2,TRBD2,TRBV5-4,CASSPGLDNTGELFF
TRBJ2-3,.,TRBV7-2,CASSSGLVTDTQYF
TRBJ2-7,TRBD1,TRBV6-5,CASSYLPPGQGYEQYF
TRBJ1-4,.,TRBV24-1,CATSDSRTREKLFF
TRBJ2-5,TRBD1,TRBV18,CASSPPGQGIETQYF
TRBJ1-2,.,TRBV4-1,CASSQPREGKGYGYTF
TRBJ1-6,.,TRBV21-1,CASSPGPKTWGSYNSPLHF
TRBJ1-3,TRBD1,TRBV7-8,CASSSRTLGQARNTIYF
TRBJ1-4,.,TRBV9,CASSTGREKNEKLFF
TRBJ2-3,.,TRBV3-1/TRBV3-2,CASSQGRDTQYF
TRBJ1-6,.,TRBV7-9,CASSNQNSPLHF
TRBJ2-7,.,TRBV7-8,CASSLEGFRASYEQYF
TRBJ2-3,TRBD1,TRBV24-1,CATSEPGQGTDTQYF
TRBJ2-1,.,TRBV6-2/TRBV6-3,CASSPLTRSLYNEQFF
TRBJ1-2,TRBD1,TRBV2,CASSDTGANYGYTF
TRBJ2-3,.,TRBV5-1,CASSLAGGTDTQYF
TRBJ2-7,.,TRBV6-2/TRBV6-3,CASSRQGRAYEQYF
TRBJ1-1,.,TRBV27,CASSLSGGGTEAFF
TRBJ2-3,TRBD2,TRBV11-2,CASSSWTSGVGDTQYF
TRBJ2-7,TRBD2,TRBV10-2,CASSEHGLAVLISYEQYF
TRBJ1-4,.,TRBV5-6,CASSLGQTGEKLFF
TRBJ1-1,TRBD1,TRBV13,CASSWGQGLVRDTEAFF
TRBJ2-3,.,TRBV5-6,CASSFRAAGDTQYF
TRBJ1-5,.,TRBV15,CATSRESAGNSNQPQHF
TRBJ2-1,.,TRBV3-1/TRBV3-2,CASRDSLYNEQFF
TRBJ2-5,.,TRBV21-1,CASSKSVCDFRSVETQYF
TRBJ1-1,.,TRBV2,CASGDTPNTEAFF
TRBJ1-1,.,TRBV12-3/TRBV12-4,CASGRQNTEAFF
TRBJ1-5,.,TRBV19,CASSMGPGAQPQHF